The present TCR beta chain was sequenced within a study of cytomegalovirus exposure and HLA in healthy donors. Study as a whole: A later analysis reported the same platform for the 110 or so validation repertoires and the 666 first-cohort repertoires. Study outcomes and limitations: Overall, roughly 150 TCR beta chains were annotated as cytomegalovirus-associated.

In regard to this clone: The antigen is undetermined.

Germline V gene sequence: CDR1 KGHSH, CDR2 LQKENI. V lost 5 bases and J lost 4; bases outside the gene matches: 10. There are 17 residues in the CDR3. The approximately 120-subject validation cohort, separate from the roughly 700-subject first cohort, included the donors. Only in-frame clones appear in the TCRdb table, and some are missing; sequencing was by immunoSEQ multiplex PCR. The table includes under 250,000 clones, 75% to 95% detected once. The TCR was taken from a woman in her late teens or twenties in good health and CMV-seronegative. The rearrangement links TRBV18 to TRBJ2-2; 10 bases agree with TRBD2. Sequenced material: PBMCs. The CDR3 protein is CASSTVAGGGSTGELFF. The CDR3 bases are TGTGCCAGCTCAACCGTAGCGGGAGGCGGTAGCACCGGGGAGCTGTTTTTT.